These 27 T cell receptor beta chains were sequenced from one sample in a study of shared clonotypes between healthy human individuals. Using immunoSEQ multiplex PCR, the repertoire was profiled, and TCRdb retains in-frame clones only, with some absent. This sample carries roughly 2 million clones, nearly 97% of them seen once, and the ten largest clones take over 0.1%. Sequencing was carried out using naive CD4+ T cells sorted from blood. Subset given: CD45RA+ positively selected. Receptors originate from a young man in good health.

The V and J genes are TRBV5-6 and TRBJ2-7; D gene unclear. The CDR3 runs to 11 residues. Germline V lookup: CDR1 SGHDT, CDR2 YYEEEE. V was cut by 1 base and J by 4 bases, with 3 bases left in between. The CDR3 sequence is CASSLKYEQYF. Here the CDR3 DNA reads TGTGCCAGCAGCTTGAAATACGAGCAGTACTTC.

This rearrangement joins TRBV6-1 to TRBJ2-2, with 9 bases identical to TRBD2. The CDR3 spans 14 residues. J gave up 8 bases and V 6 bases, and 7 bases lay outside the gene matches. CDR1 is MNHNS and CDR2 is SASEGT in the germline V gene. CDR3 DNA sequence: TGTGCCAGCAGGCCCGGGCTAGCGGGGGGGGAGCTGTTTTTT. This translates into CASRPGLAGGELFF.

The rearrangement joins TRBV7-2 to TRBJ2-1; TRBD2 is a possible D gene (6 bases). The V gene lost 3 bases and the J gene lost 7 bases, with 13 bases spanning the gap. This CDR3 region has 14 residues. Looked up from germline, CDR1 is SGHTA and CDR2 is FQGNSA. CDR3 in amino acids: CASSFSGVWNEQFF. The CDR3 DNA reads as TGTGCCAGCAGCTTTTCGGGGGTTTGGAATGAGCAGTTCTTC.

V gene TRBV13 combines with J gene TRBJ2-2; D is unresolved. Between the trimmed V and J ends, which lost 5 bases and 6 bases, there was a span of 7 bases. CDR3 length equals 12 residues. Per germline, CDR1 PRHDT and CDR2 FYEKMQ (reference sequence). CDR3 residues: CASSLDPGELFF. The CDR3 DNA reads as TGTGCCAGCAGCCTAGACCCCGGGGAGCTGTTTTTT.

The rearrangement links TRBV19 to TRBJ1-3; D possibly corresponds to TRBD1 (5 bases). CDR1 and CDR2 (germline): LNHDA, SQIVND (reference sequence). Between the trimmed V and J ends, which lost 5 bases and 2 bases, there was a span of 10 bases. The CDR3 is 14 amino acids. CDR3 in amino acids: CASSPRGAGNTIYF. The CDR3, as DNA: TGTGCCAGTAGTCCCCGGGGGGCTGGAAACACCATATATTTT.

In its sample, this clone was seen a few times. The chain has TRBV6-5 and TRBJ2-2, with unresolved D. V was cut by 6 bases and J by 5 bases, with 7 bases left in between. The CDR3 sequence is 12 residues long. Germline assignment: CDR1 MNHEY and CDR2 SVGAGI. CDR3 DNA sequence: TGTGCCAGCAGAGGTGGAACCGGGGAGCTGTTTTTT. Translated: CASRGGTGELFF.

The chain employs TRBV18 and TRBJ1-2; the D gene is possibly TRBD1 (5 bases). The CDR3 totals 13 residues. V shed 3 bases and J shed 4 bases, with 9 bases lying between them. The germline V gene has CDR1 KGHSH and CDR2 LQKENI. DNA of the CDR3: TGTGCCAGCTCACCCCGACAGCCCTATGGCTACACCTTC. It encodes CASSPRQPYGYTF.

The genes are TRBV10-2 and TRBJ2-7; no clear D. CDR1 WSHSY and CDR2 SAAADI come from the germline V gene. This CDR3 spans 11 amino acids. V was shortened by 4 bases and J by 4 bases, with 5 bases between the two germline ends. The CDR3 is CASSAGYEQYF. The CDR3 DNA reads as TGCGCCAGCAGTGCCGGGTACGAGCAGTACTTC.

This rearrangement joins TRBV11-2 to TRBJ2-1; 7 nucleotides agree with TRBD1. The V and J ends lost 5 bases and 4 bases, in that order; junction bases with no gene match: 8. The CDR3 consists of 15 residues. CDR1 and CDR2 from the germline V gene are SGHAT and FQNNGV. The CDR3 nucleotides are TGTGCCAGCAGCCTTACAGGGGCCATTTACAATGAGCAGTTCTTC. This gives the protein CASSLTGAIYNEQFF. The whole variable domain, filled in from reference TRBV11-2 and TRBJ2-1, reads EAGVAQSPRYKIIEKRQSVAFWCNPISGHATLYWYQQILGQGPKLLIQFQNNGVVDDSQLPKDRFSAERLKGVDSTLKIQPAKLEDSAVYLCASSLTGAIYNEQFFGPGTRLTVL.

V and J are TRBV10-1 and TRBJ2-1; 14 bases line up with TRBD2. The CDR3 spans 17 residues. V lost 3 bases and J lost 4; bases outside the gene matches: 5. Germline loops: CDR1 WNHNN, CDR2 SYGVQD (reference sequence). The CDR3 DNA sequence: TGCGCCAGCAGTGACAGACTAGCGGGAGGGAAATACAATGAGCAGTTCTTC. It translates to CASSDRLAGGKYNEQFF.

The V gene is TRBV6-1, the J gene TRBJ2-6, with 7 nucleotides matching TRBD1. Germline-derived CDR1 and CDR2 are MNHNS and SASEGT. The junction had 4 bases not matched to a gene; V was cut back by 8 bases and J by 0 bases. The CDR3 consists of 15 residues. CDR3 loop: CASRTGPSGANVLTF. CDR3 bases: TGTGCCAGCCGGACAGGACCCTCTGGGGCCAACGTCCTGACTTTC.

With respect to this clone: Other DNA sequences from this sample encode an identical CDR3 as well. The gene calls are TRBV5-6 and TRBJ2-3; 10 bases are a match to TRBD2. The V and J ends lost 4 bases and 3 bases, in that order; junction bases with no gene match: 5. Germline V gene data show CDR1 as SGHDT and CDR2 as YYEEEE. This CDR3 is 15 amino acids long. DNA of the CDR3: TGTGCCAGCAGCCTAGTAGCGGGAGGTACAGATACGCAGTATTTT. This sequence encodes CASSLVAGGTDTQYF.

This clone appeared a single time. The genes are TRBV5-5 and TRBJ2-7, with D possibly TRBD1 on 6 matching bases. The CDR3 runs 14 residues. Germline CDR1 SGHKS, CDR2 YYEKEE (reference sequence). V lost 3 bases, J lost 2 bases, and 12 bases lay in between. CDR3 sequence reads: CASSSNRAAYEQYF. The DNA of the CDR3 is TGTGCCAGCAGCTCCAACAGGGCTGCCTACGAGCAGTACTTC.

V is TRBV27 and J is TRBJ2-7; D unresolved. Germline V gene sequence: CDR1 MNHEY, CDR2 SMNVEV (reference sequence). There are 15 residues in the CDR3. Between the trimmed V and J ends, which lost 1 base and 3 bases, there was a span of 13 bases. CDR3 sequence (DNA): TGTGCCAGCAGTTTATGGTCCCCTGGGAACTACGAGCAGTACTTC. Its translation is CASSLWSPGNYEQYF.

The CDR3 is CAWSLPGPRSYEQYF. CDR3 sequence (DNA): TGTGCCTGGAGTCTCCCGGGTCCTCGGAGCTACGAGCAGTACTTC. The rearrangement links TRBV30 to TRBJ2-7; D is uncertain. The CDR3 sequence is 15 residues long. The V and J ends lost 2 bases and 3 bases respectively, with 17 bases between them. Germline lookup yields CDR1 GTSNPN and CDR2 SVGIG (reference sequence).

This chain joins TRBV11-1 and TRBJ2-7, with D uncertain. Trimming stripped 2 bases from V and 0 bases from J, with 8 bases between. The CDR3 spans 14 residues. CDR1 is SGHAT and CDR2 is FQDESV in the germline V gene (reference sequence). The CDR3 DNA reads as TGTGCCAGCAGCTTACTGGGCTACTCCTACGAGCAGTACTTC. It yields the protein CASSLLGYSYEQYF.

The chain employs TRBV18 and TRBJ1-3; a weak D match, TRBD1 (5 bases). V was trimmed by 3 bases and J by 3 bases, leaving 15 bases between them. Germline V CDR1 and CDR2: KGHSH, LQKENI. CDR3 size: 16 residues. The CDR3 nucleotides read TGTGCCAGCTCACCTAACTTTGGGGCCGGTGGAAACACCATATATTTT. It is translated as CASSPNFGAGGNTIYF.

The chain couples TRBV9 to TRBJ2-3; D not certain. Germline CDR1 reads SGDLS; CDR2 reads YYNGEE. This CDR3 comprises 13 residues. With 0 bases removed from V and 6 bases from J, the gap between germline ends came to 8 bases. The CDR3 DNA sequence: TGTGCCAGCAGCGTAGAAGTTTTCGATACGCAGTATTTT. Its translation: CASSVEVFDTQYF.

V gene TRBV7-2 combines with J gene TRBJ2-5; 7 bases match TRBD2. Germline lookup yields CDR1 SGHTA and CDR2 FQGNSA. V was pared by 11 bases and J by 1 base, with 7 bases of the junction left unmatched. The CDR3 sequence is 13 residues long. CDR3 sequence reads: CASRAGLQETQYF. The CDR3 region has the DNA TGTGCCTCCCGAGCGGGACTCCAAGAGACCCAGTACTTC.

The chain couples TRBV7-2 to TRBJ2-1, with D uncertain. The ends were cut back, 5 bases at V and 8 bases at J, with 7 bases in the middle. Germline loops: CDR1 SGHTA, CDR2 FQGNSA. The CDR3 consists of 11 residues. CDR3 coding DNA: TGTGCCAGCAGCCTATCTCATGAGCAGTTCTTC. It yields the protein CASSLSHEQFF. The full variable domain, in which reference TRBV7-2 and TRBJ2-1 provide the parts outside the CDR3, is GAGVSQSPSNKVTEKGKDVELRCDPISGHTALYWYRQSLGQGLEFLIYFQGNSAPDKSGLPSDRFSAERTGGSVSTLTIQRTQQEDSAVYLCASSLSHEQFFGPGTRLTVL.

The chain joins TRBV5-1 to TRBJ2-7; TRBD1 agrees at 7 bases. The length of the CDR3 is 15 residues. CDR1 and CDR2 from the germline V gene are SGHRS and YFSETQ. V trimming: 3 bases; J trimming: 1 base; junction bases outside the gene matches: 7. Written as DNA, the CDR3 is TGCGCCAGCAGCTCCGGGACAGTTACTTCCTACGAGCAGTACTTC. Protein product: CASSSGTVTSYEQYF.

This clone appeared a few times. The sample carries other DNA sequences with the same CDR3. The rearrangement links TRBV10-3 to TRBJ1-1; perhaps TRBD1 as D (6 bases). This CDR3 contains 12 residues. V shed 11 bases and J shed 1 base, with 11 bases lying between them. Per the germline V gene, CDR1 is ENHRY and CDR2 is SYGVKD. This CDR3 reads CAVSRGNTEAFF. In nucleotides, the CDR3 is TGTGCCGTCTCCAGGGGGAACACTGAAGCTTTCTTT.

The CDR3 sequence is CASSLSRQDNSPLHF. Written as DNA, the CDR3 is TGTGCCAGCAGCTTATCTCGACAAGATAATTCACCCCTCCACTTT. The chain couples TRBV7-9 to TRBJ1-6, with D unresolved. V was trimmed by 2 bases and J by 5 bases, leaving 10 bases between them. From germline, CDR1 is SEHNR and CDR2 FQNEAQ (reference sequence). This CDR3 is built from 15 residues.

This rearrangement joins TRBV6-6 to TRBJ2-5; the D is unclear. This CDR3 is built from 12 residues. V dropped 6 bases and J dropped 2 bases, with 7 bases sitting between them. Germline V gene sequence: CDR1 MNHNY, CDR2 SVGAGI (reference sequence). The CDR3 coding sequence is TGTGCCAGCAGGGTGGGGCAAGAGACCCAGTACTTC. Translating gives CASRVGQETQYF.

This rearrangement joins TRBV7-9 to TRBJ1-2; D may be TRBD1 (5 bases). Germline CDR1 and CDR2: SEHNR and FQNEAQ (reference sequence). The CDR3 totals 14 residues. V gave up 5 bases and J gave up 7 bases, with 17 bases separating them. The CDR3 coding sequence is TGTGCCAGCAGCCAACTCTCCGGGACCGCTGGCTACACCTTC. It specifies CASSQLSGTAGYTF.

V usage is TRBV25-1 and J usage is TRBJ1-6, with D maybe TRBD1 (6 bases). Trimming left V 0 bases short and J 10 bases short, with 19 bases between. The germline CDR1 and CDR2 sequences are MGHDK and SYGVNS. This CDR3 has 17 amino acids. The CDR3 bases are TGTGCCAGCAGTGAATATGGCCAGGGCCCAAGGGGGTCACCCCTCCACTTT. It yields the protein CASSEYGQGPRGSPLHF.

CDR3 protein: CASRGTRVTEAFF. CDR3 DNA: TGTGCCAGCAGAGGAACGAGGGTCACTGAAGCTTTCTTT. This chain connects TRBV6-1 to TRBJ1-1; D gene ambiguous. The germline V and J ends were trimmed by 6 bases and 4 bases, with 12 bases remaining between them. Germline-derived CDR1 and CDR2 are MNHNS and SASEGT. The CDR3 loop spans 13 amino acids.